Each of the 18 T cell receptor beta chains below was sequenced from the same sample in a study of blood T cells in healthy people across ages. Using a J-beta primer mix together with a sample-barcoded 5' primer, a second PCR was run for about 6 to 11 cycles. TCRdb processed the 5' RACE reads anew with MiXCR; each CDR3 protein has one entry. The repertoire holds about 560,000 distinct CDR3 sequences, with around a quarter as singletons. The sample was also linked to a second study, of T cells of mothers and their children.

The sample was blood. The source is a boy aged 2-9 years in good health.

The chain has TRBV30 and TRBJ2-4; the D gene is possibly TRBD2 (6 bases). V lost 3 bases and J lost 7, with 13 bases in between. This CDR3 is 13 amino acids long. Germline lookup yields CDR1 GTSNPN and CDR2 SVGIG (reference sequence). The CDR3 spells CAWRGLRTNIQYF. As DNA, the CDR3 is TGTGCCTGGAGGGGACTTCGGACTAACATTCAGTACTTC.

The chain links TRBV7-9 to TRBJ2-5; D perhaps matches TRBD2 (5 bases). With 5 bases removed from V and 11 bases from J, the gap between germline ends came to 21 bases. The germline CDR1 and CDR2 sequences are SEHNR and FQNEAQ (reference sequence). CDR3 length equals 14 residues. The CDR3 region is CASSPSGKPEEQYF. The CDR3 nucleotides read TGTGCCAGCAGCCCCTCCGGGAAGCCCGAGGAGCAGTACTTC.

The rearrangement links TRBV20-1 to TRBJ2-7; 9 bases are shared with TRBD2. The CDR3 length is 16 residues. V dropped 2 bases and J dropped 5; count of bases not matched to a gene: 13. Germline V gene sequence: CDR1 DFQATT, CDR2 SNEGSKA (reference sequence). CDR3: CSARRGGGARLHEQYF. Written as DNA, the CDR3 is TGCAGTGCTAGAAGGGGCGGGGGGGCGCGTCTTCACGAGCAGTACTTC.

This clonotype was observed a handful of times. CDR3 in DNA: TGCGCCAGCAGCCGACGAGGGAACACTGAAGCTTTCTTT. It specifies CASSRRGNTEAFF. The chain is built from TRBV4-3 and TRBJ1-1; D unresolved. The CDR3 loop spans 13 amino acids. Trimming stripped 4 bases from V and 1 base from J, with 7 bases between. Germline values: CDR1 LGHNA, CDR2 YSLEER.

The chain joins TRBV12-3 or TRBV12-4 to TRBJ1-6; 8 bases line up with TRBD1. V was clipped by 6 bases and J by 9 bases; unmatched bases: 7. The CDR3 consists of 14 residues. CDR3 sequence reads: CASSETGAGSPLHF. The CDR3 bases are TGTGCCAGCAGCGAGACAGGGGCCGGTTCACCCCTCCACTTT.

The CDR3 spells CASSLSKNYEQYF. In nucleotides, the CDR3 is TGTGCCAGCAGCTTATCAAAGAACTACGAGCAGTACTTC. The V and J genes are TRBV7-2 and TRBJ2-1, with D uncertain. The DNA end is more similar to TRBJ2-7, so the J call may be wrong. Germline-derived CDR1 and CDR2 are SGHTA and FQGNSA. This CDR3 contains 13 residues.

The V gene is TRBV20-1, the J gene TRBJ2-1; D might be TRBD1 or TRBD2, each matching 5 bases. The CDR3 is made up of 15 amino acids. V gave up 3 bases and J gave up 1 base, with 13 bases separating them. Looked up from germline, CDR1 is DFQATT and CDR2 is SNEGSKA (reference sequence). This chain's CDR3 is CSASWGPESYNEQFF. CDR3 in DNA: TGCAGTGCTAGTTGGGGACCGGAGTCCTACAATGAGCAGTTCTTC.

This sequence joins TRBV10-3 and TRBJ2-1; 7 bases agree with TRBD1. This CDR3 is built from 15 residues. Germline values: CDR1 ENHRY, CDR2 SYGVKD. J was trimmed by 6 bases and V by 5 bases; bases with no gene match: 10. The CDR3 is CAISITIRGINEQFF. The CDR3 DNA is TGTGCCATCAGTATTACTATCAGGGGGATCAATGAGCAGTTCTTC.

The V and J genes are TRBV2 and TRBJ1-2; no reliable D call. The CDR3 totals 14 residues. In germline, CDR1 is SNHLY, CDR2 FYNNEI. Trimming removed 3 bases at V and 5 bases at J, with 13 bases between. The CDR3 DNA follows: TGTGCCAGCAGTGATACCCCCCTGGGTTATGGCTACACCTTC. Translated: CASSDTPLGYGYTF.

This sequence joins TRBV29-1 and TRBJ2-7; TRBD1 is a possible D gene (6 bases). CDR1 is SQVTM, CDR2 ANQGSEA, per germline. The V and J ends lost 6 bases and 3 bases respectively, with 15 bases between them. The CDR3 extends over 13 amino acids. CDR3 region: CSVAMGAYYEQYF. The CDR3 DNA reads as TGCAGCGTGGCGATGGGGGCGTACTACGAGCAGTACTTC.

The chain combines TRBV21-1 with TRBJ1-2; the D call TRBD1 from the table was never checked on the DNA. TRBV21-1 corresponds to a pseudogene. CDR3 length equals 17 residues. As DNA, the CDR3 is TGTGCCAGCAGCAAAGGACAGGGGGAAAGTCGGAACTATGGCTACACCTTC. The encoded protein is CASSKGQGESRNYGYTF.

This clonotype was counted between two and nine times. The chain has TRBV20-1 and TRBJ2-7, with 14 bases matching TRBD2. The CDR3 extends over 14 amino acids. CDR1 is DFQATT, CDR2 SNEGSKA, per germline (reference sequence). CDR3 in DNA: TGCAGCGCGCGACTAGCGGGAGGGCCCTACGAGCAGTACTTC. Residues: CSARLAGGPYEQYF.

The DNA for the CDR3 is TGTGCCAGCAGTTCTGCTAGCGGGAGACCGTGGTACAATGAGCAGTACTTC. Protein product: CASSSASGRPWYNEQYF. This rearrangement joins TRBV28 to TRBJ2-5; 10 nucleotides agree with TRBD2. The CDR3 runs 17 residues. J gave up 11 bases and V 4 bases, and 19 bases lay outside the gene matches. In germline, CDR1 is MDHEN, CDR2 SYDVKM.

A few counts support this clonotype. The V gene is TRBV12-3 or TRBV12-4, the J gene TRBJ1-4; TRBD1 aligns across 10 bases. V was clipped by 5 bases and J by 5 bases; unmatched bases: 5. This CDR3 has 15 amino acids. The CDR3 nucleotides are TGTGCCAGCAGTGCCCGGGGACAGGGGAATGAAAAACTGTTTTTT. Translating it yields CASSARGQGNEKLFF.

The chain uses TRBV9 and TRBJ2-5; D is undetermined. Trimming removed 3 bases from V and 5 bases from J, with 14 bases in between. CDR1 is SGDLS and CDR2 is YYNGEE in the germline V gene. CDR3 size: 14 residues. The CDR3 loop is CASSDGLREETQYF. CDR3 sequence (DNA): TGTGCCAGCAGCGACGGCCTAAGAGAGGAGACCCAGTACTTC.

For this clonotype: Likely a read error: the CDR3 ends without its conserved phenylalanine or tryptophan. The gene calls are TRBV7-6 and TRBJ2-4, with no clear D. The CDR3 has 13 amino acids. Germline assignment: CDR1 SGHVS and CDR2 FNYEAQ. Trimming stripped 1 base from V and 7 bases from J, with 8 bases between. The DNA of the CDR3 is TGTGCCAGCAGCTTAGGGGATAGTAACATTCAGTACCTC. Its translation: CASSLGDSNIQYL.

This clonotype occurred a few times. V and J are TRBV2 and TRBJ2-3, with 9 bases lining up with TRBD2. From germline, CDR1 is SNHLY and CDR2 FYNNEI. The ends lost 3 bases at V and 5 bases at J; junction bases unmatched: 6. The CDR3 consists of 15 residues. CDR3 residues: CASSELAGNVDTQYF. DNA for the CDR3: TGTGCCAGCAGTGAGCTAGCGGGGAATGTAGATACGCAGTATTTT.

This clonotype was picked up a small number of times. The chain recombines TRBV7-8 with TRBJ1-5, with 10 bases identical to TRBD1. The junction had 3 bases not matched to a gene; V was cut back by 4 bases and J by 3 bases. The CDR3 has 15 residues. Germline V gene sequence: CDR1 SGHVS, CDR2 FQNEAQ. The CDR3 is CASSSGTGDNQPQHF. The CDR3 DNA follows: TGTGCCAGCAGCTCAGGGACAGGGGACAATCAGCCCCAGCATTTT.